The 15 T cell receptor beta chains below come from one sample, sequenced in a study of CXCR3-negative and CXCR3-positive naive CD8 T cells. Study results and limitations: The TRB CDR3s that CXCR3-positive naive cells carried were more hydrophobic than those of CXCR3-negative naive cells.

In preparing the TRB cDNA libraries, 5' RACE with UMI labels was used. One entry per CDR3 protein, without DNA, is what TCRdb gives after re-calling the 5' RACE reads. Its listing shows approximately 100,000 distinct CDR3 sequences. Antigen specificity for these receptors is unknown. Material: naive CXCR3+ CD8+ T cells from blood. Subset given: CD45RO-CCR7+CD27+CD95- naive CD8+ T cells expressing CXCR3 (TNR3+). Receptor source: a human donor in good health. Some clones in this sample may be carry-over from other donors' samples.

The chain is built from TRBV5-4 and TRBJ1-2. This CDR3 is built from 13 residues. Germline loops: CDR1 SGHNT, CDR2 YYREEE (reference sequence). CDR3 in amino acids: CASRPSEDVGYTF.

The chain employs TRBV29-1 and TRBJ2-7; as DNA is missing, the TRBD2 call by TCRdb cannot be tested. The germline V gene has CDR1 SQVTM and CDR2 ANQGSEA. This CDR3 is built from 14 residues. The CDR3 loop reads CSVASGRGSYEQYF.

The CDR3 reads CASSERGSGANVLTF. The V and J genes are TRBV6-1 and TRBJ2-6. CDR1 is MNHNS, CDR2 SASEGT, per germline. The CDR3 loop spans 15 amino acids.

V gene TRBV6-1 combines with J gene TRBJ2-1; the D call from TCRdb, TRBD2, cannot be confirmed without DNA. This CDR3 contains 16 residues. CDR1 and CDR2 from the germline V gene are MNHNS and SASEGT. This CDR3 is CASSEISRESYNEQFF.

The CDR3 loop reads CSVEWSGGEVGEQFF. The chain recombines TRBV29-1 with TRBJ2-1; TCRdb's assignment of TRBD2 cannot be checked, as there is no DNA. Germline CDR1 is SQVTM and CDR2 is ANQGSEA. The CDR3 runs 15 residues.

The V call is TRBV20-1, the J call TRBJ2-7. Germline values: CDR1 DFQATT, CDR2 SNEGSKA (reference sequence). The length of the CDR3 is 11 residues. The chain's CDR3 is CSASTAYEQYF.

The chain uses TRBV20-1 and TRBJ1-1; the TRBD1 assignment by TCRdb is unverifiable without DNA. Per germline, CDR1 DFQATT and CDR2 SNEGSKA (reference sequence). The CDR3 is 13 amino acids. The CDR3 reads CSARELGGLEAFF.

The chain combines TRBV2 with TRBJ2-3; TCRdb's D call of TRBD2 is untestable without DNA. The germline gives CDR1 SNHLY, CDR2 FYNNEI. CDR3 length: 15 amino acids. The CDR3 region is CASLASVLNTDTQYF.

This chain connects TRBV29-1 to TRBJ2-7. The germline CDR1 and CDR2 sequences are SQVTM and ANQGSEA. The CDR3 extends over 15 amino acids. This CDR3 reads CSAVLNRRGPYEQYF.

V usage is TRBV4-1 and J usage is TRBJ2-7; TCRdb designates TRBD1, a call that cannot be tested without DNA. Germline CDR1 MGHRA, CDR2 YSYEKL. This CDR3 contains 14 residues. The CDR3 reads CASSFRAGHYEQYF.

The CDR3 reads CAWSPTDFNTEAFF. J is TRBJ1-1 and V is TRBV30; absent DNA, TCRdb's TRBD1 call cannot be checked. The length of the CDR3 is 14 residues. Germline lookup yields CDR1 GTSNPN and CDR2 SVGIG (reference sequence).

The rearrangement joins TRBV6-1 to TRBJ1-4; lacking DNA, the TRBD1 call made by TCRdb goes unchecked. The CDR3 runs to 15 residues. Germline V gives CDR1 MNHNS, CDR2 SASEGT. The CDR3 protein is CAISDKAGTDEKLFF.

The chain has TRBV28 and TRBJ2-3; TCRdb calls TRBD2, which cannot be checked without DNA. CDR3 length: 15 residues. Germline lookup yields CDR1 MDHEN and CDR2 SYDVKM. CDR3: CASSLGTGRTDTQYF.

V is TRBV12-5 and J is TRBJ2-2; TCRdb outputs TRBD1, but without DNA this stays unchecked. Looked up from germline, CDR1 is LGHNT and CDR2 is FRNRAP. The CDR3 spans 15 residues. CDR3 amino acids: CASGSGQGASGELFF.

The chain combines TRBV11-3 with TRBJ2-3; TCRdb reports TRBD2, a call that lacks DNA to check it against. Germline V gene sequence: CDR1 SGHNT, CDR2 YENEEA. The CDR3 covers 14 residues. CDR3 region: CASSLVGGRDTQYF.